The rows below give T cell receptor beta chains drawn from one sample of a study of response to subunit inactivated influenza vaccine. TCRdb passed the RT-PCR reads through MiXCR, listing each CDR3 protein once. The top ten hold roughly a tenth of the sample, which has around 530,000 distinct CDR3 sequences, 12% seen once. Source: PBMCs from blood, taken on the day of vaccination. These receptors were obtained from a man in his fifties who received an inactivated influenza vaccine. CDR3s include the opening cysteine and the closing phenylalanine or tryptophan. D genes are given only for firm matches. Size is omitted from some rows. Given values are once, few, many or a class for expanded clones.

CDR3 protein,CDR3 DNA,J gene,clone size,D gene,V gene
CASSRQTSGGGNTGELFF,TGTGCCAGCAGCCGTCAAACTAGCGGGGGGGGTAACACCGGGGAGCTGTTTTTT,TRBJ2-2,few,TRBD2,TRBV4-2
CASSEASTNEKLFF,TGTGCCAGCAGTGAAGCCTCAACTAATGAAAAACTGTTTTTT,TRBJ1-4,.,.,TRBV25-1
CSARDALAVHNEQFF,TGCAGTGCTAGAGATGCACTAGCGGTCCACAATGAGCAGTTCTTC,TRBJ2-1,few,TRBD2,TRBV20-1
CASSGKGLAVRYEQYF,TGTGCCAGCAGCGGAAAGGGACTAGCGGTTAGGTACGAGCAGTACTTC,TRBJ2-7,.,TRBD2,TRBV5-6
CASSTPQGADTQYF,TGTGCCAGCAGCACCCCACAGGGGGCGGATACGCAGTATTTT,TRBJ2-3,many,TRBD1,TRBV7-2
CASSPELAEGRNEQFF,TGTGCCAGCAGTCCCGAACTAGCGGAGGGGCGCAATGAGCAGTTCTTC,TRBJ2-1,.,TRBD2,TRBV12-3/TRBV12-4
CASSYSKASVTDTQYF,TGTGCCAGCAGTTACTCGAAGGCTAGCGTAACAGATACGCAGTATTTT,TRBJ2-3,.,.,TRBV6-2/TRBV6-3
CSVAASNQPQHF,TGCAGCGTTGCGGCGAGCAATCAGCCCCAGCATTTT,TRBJ1-5,.,.,TRBV29-1
CASSSSGTEAFF,TGTGCCAGCAGTTCCTCGGGCACTGAAGCTTTCTTT,TRBJ1-1,many,.,TRBV12-3/TRBV12-4
CASGPGGTSYNEQFF,TGCGCCAGCGGTCCCGGGGGGACCTCCTACAATGAGCAGTTCTTC,TRBJ2-1,many,TRBD2,TRBV5-1
CASSLSGGLMGETQYF,TGTGCCAGCAGCTTAAGCGGGGGTCTTATGGGGGAGACCCAGTACTTC,TRBJ2-5,few,TRBD2,TRBV7-2
CASSIFSGGEAFF,TGTGCCAGTAGTATATTTTCAGGGGGCGAAGCTTTCTTT,TRBJ1-1,.,TRBD1,TRBV19
CSARVIGEAGYYEQYF,TGCAGTGCTAGAGTAATAGGAGAAGCGGGATACTACGAGCAGTACTTC,TRBJ2-7,.,TRBD2,TRBV20-1
CASSSSGTSGHEQYF,TGTGCCAGCAGCTCATCCGGGACTAGCGGCCACGAGCAGTACTTC,TRBJ2-7,.,TRBD2,TRBV7-2
CASSRPYSGTGGRGEQFF,TGTGCCAGCAGTCGACCTTACTCCGGGACAGGGGGTCGGGGTGAGCAGTTCTTC,TRBJ2-1,many,TRBD1,TRBV6-1
CSASDIQGAGNTIYF,TGCAGTGCTAGTGACATACAGGGCGCTGGAAACACCATATATTTT,TRBJ1-3,.,.,TRBV20-1
CSWGQAYNEQFF,TGCAGTTGGGGGCAGGCATACAATGAGCAGTTCTTC,TRBJ2-1,few,.,TRBV20-1
CASTILGQEGHEQFF,TGTGCCAGCACCATCCTGGGACAGGAAGGTCATGAGCAGTTCTTC,TRBJ2-1,.,TRBD1,TRBV27
CASSQGTSGGGEQFF,TGTGCCAGCAGCCAAGGGACTAGCGGGGGGGGGGAGCAGTTCTTC,TRBJ2-1,few,TRBD2,TRBV3-1
CASSWASGKLTGELFF,TGTGCCAGCAGCTGGGCGAGCGGGAAGCTCACCGGGGAGCTGTTTTTT,TRBJ2-2,.,TRBD2,TRBV7-9
CSVGTPGNEQFF,TGCAGCGTCGGGACGCCCGGTAATGAGCAGTTCTTC,TRBJ2-1,many,.,TRBV29-1
CASSYSSRGSTDTQYF,TGTGCCAGCAGTTACTCTTCTCGGGGTAGCACAGATACGCAGTATTTT,TRBJ2-3,.,.,TRBV6-2/TRBV6-3
CSAGQGTYEQYF,TGCAGTGCTGGACAGGGAACCTACGAGCAGTACTTC,TRBJ2-7,few,TRBD1,TRBV20-1
CASSRDYTQYF,TGCGCCAGCAGCAGGGACTATACGCAGTATTTT,TRBJ2-3,.,.,TRBV5-1
CASSYSPGGWPSSYNEQFF,TGTGCCAGCAGTTACTCCCCTGGTGGGTGGCCTAGCTCCTACAATGAGCAGTTCTTC,TRBJ2-1,.,.,TRBV6-5
CASRETGKFSYEQYF,TGTGCCAGCAGGGAAACAGGGAAATTTTCCTACGAGCAGTACTTC,TRBJ2-7,.,.,TRBV28
CASSLMADGELFF,TGTGCCAGCAGCTTGATGGCTGACGGGGAGCTGTTTTTT,TRBJ2-2,.,.,TRBV7-9
CASGTGYYEQYF,TGTGCCAGCGGGACAGGTTACTACGAGCAGTACTTC,TRBJ2-7,.,TRBD1,TRBV12-3/TRBV12-4
CSASHQGLRGYTF,TGCAGTGCTAGTCACCAGGGACTTCGGGGCTACACCTTC,TRBJ1-2,few,.,TRBV20-1
CSARNLGEGAQYTQYF,TGCAGTGCTAGAAACCTGGGGGAGGGTGCGCAATATACGCAGTATTTT,TRBJ2-3,few,TRBD2,TRBV20-1
CASRNYGNEQFF,TGTGCCAGCAGGAACTACGGTAATGAGCAGTTCTTC,TRBJ2-1,.,.,TRBV12-3/TRBV12-4
CATSDGTGGNEQFF,TGTGCCACCAGTGATGGGACAGGGGGCAATGAGCAGTTCTTC,TRBJ2-1,few,TRBD1,TRBV24-1
CASSRSYAGTGEEQYF,TGTGCCAGCAGCCGATCCTATGCCGGGACAGGGGAGGAGCAGTACTTC,TRBJ2-7,few,TRBD1,TRBV28
CSVTWAAYTGELFF,TGCAGCGTCACTTGGGCCGCTTACACCGGGGAGCTGTTTTTT,TRBJ2-2,.,.,TRBV29-1
CASSQGRSSEKLFF,TGCGCCAGCAGCCAAGGACGATCCTCGGAAAAACTGTTTTTT,TRBJ1-4,few,.,TRBV4-3
CASSLSPGRTSNEQFF,TGTGCCAGCAGCTTAAGTCCCGGACGGACCTCCAATGAGCAGTTCTTC,TRBJ2-1,.,.,TRBV7-9
CASSLDLGSSYEQYF,TGTGCCAGCAGCTTAGATTTGGGGAGCTCCTACGAGCAGTACTTC,TRBJ2-7,.,.,TRBV11-2
CAISERTEDEQFF,TGTGCCATCAGTGAGAGGACAGAGGATGAGCAGTTCTTC,TRBJ2-1,.,.,TRBV10-3
CSVTVNSASSYNEQFF,TGCAGCGTCACCGTTAATAGCGCAAGCTCCTACAATGAGCAGTTCTTC,TRBJ2-1,.,.,TRBV29-1
CASSPGTGTSNQPQHF,TGTGCCAGCAGCCCAGGGACAGGAACTAGCAATCAGCCCCAGCATTTT,TRBJ1-5,few,TRBD1,TRBV7-8
CASTKATYEQYF,TGTGCCAGCACTAAGGCCACCTACGAGCAGTACTTC,TRBJ2-7,.,.,TRBV12-3/TRBV12-4
CASKGPNGYTF,TGTGCCAGTAAGGGCCCTAATGGCTACACCTTC,TRBJ1-2,.,.,TRBV12-3/TRBV12-4
CASCKTGNPYNEQFF,TGTGCCAGCTGTAAAACAGGGAACCCCTACAATGAGCAGTTCTTC,TRBJ2-1,.,.,TRBV27
CASSRTGTFYEQYF,TGTGCCAGTAGTCGTACAGGGACCTTCTACGAGCAGTACTTC,TRBJ2-7,few,.,TRBV19
CASSGPFITTTGELFF,TGCGCCAGCAGTGGACCCTTTATTACAACGACCGGGGAGCTGTTTTTT,TRBJ2-2,few,.,TRBV10-2
CASRGTLNYGYTF,TGTGCCAGCAGGGGGACTTTGAACTATGGCTACACCTTC,TRBJ1-2,.,.,TRBV6-1
CAIKASGINTDTQYF,TGTGCCATCAAGGCTAGCGGGATCAACACAGATACGCAGTATTTT,TRBJ2-3,many,TRBD2,TRBV10-3